Listed below are T cell receptor beta chains from one sample, sequenced in a study of technical replicates of blood from a handful of donors. Assay used: immunoSEQ multiplex PCR; TCRdb lists only in-frame clones, some missing. The data show approximately 15,000 clones, approximately 80% seen once. Sequencing was performed on PBMCs. These TCRs come from a human donor in good health. The CDR3 runs from the conserved cysteine through the conserved F or W. A D gene is named only where the DNA matches it firmly. Clone size is given for some rows only: seen once, a few or many times, or a class if the clone is expanded.

v_call,j_call,d_call,clone_size,cdr3_nt,cdr3_aa
TRBV7-9,TRBJ2-2,TRBD2,NA,TGTGCCAGCAGCTTAAGGCGGGAGGGCCTTAACACCGGGGAGCTGTTTTTT,CASSLRREGLNTGELFF
TRBV4-2,TRBJ2-1,NA,NA,TGTGCCAGCAGCCAAGCGAGCGGGTCCAATGAGCAGTTCTTC,CASSQASGSNEQFF
TRBV9,TRBJ1-4,NA,NA,TGTGCCAGCAGCGTAGCCCAGGGGATCGGGGAAAAACTGTTTTTT,CASSVAQGIGEKLFF
TRBV7-8,TRBJ2-1,NA,NA,TGTGCCAGCAGCTTAGGGCAGGGCCTTGAGAGCTCCTACAATGAGCAGTTCTTC,CASSLGQGLESSYNEQFF
TRBV10-2,TRBJ2-3,TRBD2,NA,TGCGCCAGCAGTGATGGTAGCGGGGCCGCAGATACGCAGTATTTT,CASSDGSGAADTQYF
TRBV9,TRBJ2-1,TRBD2,NA,TGTGCCAGCAGCGCGGGGGGGACATACCCAAACAATGAGCAGTTCTTC,CASSAGGTYPNNEQFF
TRBV5-1,TRBJ1-3,NA,NA,TGCGCCAGCAGCTCAGAACAAGGAAACACCATATATTTT,CASSSEQGNTIYF
TRBV5-4,TRBJ2-7,TRBD1,few,TGTGCCAGCAGCCAGGCAGGGGGCAGCTCCTACGAGCAGTACTTC,CASSQAGGSSYEQYF
TRBV11-2,TRBJ1-2,NA,once,TGTGCCAGCTCCTCGGAGAGCTATGGCTACACCTTC,CASSSESYGYTF
TRBV11-2,TRBJ1-2,NA,NA,TGTGCCAGCAGCTTAGACGTTTCCTATGGCTACACCTTC,CASSLDVSYGYTF
TRBV7-9,TRBJ2-1,TRBD2,NA,TGTGCCAGCAGCCCCCCACCCAGACTAGCGGGAGGCCACAATGAGCAGTTCTTC,CASSPPPRLAGGHNEQFF
TRBV16,TRBJ1-4,NA,NA,TGTGCCAGCAGCCAACAGGGGCCAGGAGAAAAACTGTTTTTT,CASSQQGPGEKLFF
TRBV7-9,TRBJ2-1,NA,NA,TGTGCCAGCGGGCAGGGGAGCTCCTACAATGAGCAGTTCTTC,CASGQGSSYNEQFF